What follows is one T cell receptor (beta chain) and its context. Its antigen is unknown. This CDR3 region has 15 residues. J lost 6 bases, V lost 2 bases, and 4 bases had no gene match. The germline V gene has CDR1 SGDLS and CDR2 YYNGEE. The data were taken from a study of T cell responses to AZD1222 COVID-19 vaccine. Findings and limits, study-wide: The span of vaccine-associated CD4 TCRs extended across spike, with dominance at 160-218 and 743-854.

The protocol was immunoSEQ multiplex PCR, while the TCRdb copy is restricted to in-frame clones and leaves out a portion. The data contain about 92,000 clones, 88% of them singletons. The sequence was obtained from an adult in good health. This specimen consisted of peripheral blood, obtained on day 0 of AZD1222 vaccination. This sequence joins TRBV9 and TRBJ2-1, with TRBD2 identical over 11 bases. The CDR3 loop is CASSVSGREGNEQFF. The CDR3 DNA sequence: TGTGCCAGCAGCGTTAGCGGGAGGGAAGGCAATGAGCAGTTCTTC.